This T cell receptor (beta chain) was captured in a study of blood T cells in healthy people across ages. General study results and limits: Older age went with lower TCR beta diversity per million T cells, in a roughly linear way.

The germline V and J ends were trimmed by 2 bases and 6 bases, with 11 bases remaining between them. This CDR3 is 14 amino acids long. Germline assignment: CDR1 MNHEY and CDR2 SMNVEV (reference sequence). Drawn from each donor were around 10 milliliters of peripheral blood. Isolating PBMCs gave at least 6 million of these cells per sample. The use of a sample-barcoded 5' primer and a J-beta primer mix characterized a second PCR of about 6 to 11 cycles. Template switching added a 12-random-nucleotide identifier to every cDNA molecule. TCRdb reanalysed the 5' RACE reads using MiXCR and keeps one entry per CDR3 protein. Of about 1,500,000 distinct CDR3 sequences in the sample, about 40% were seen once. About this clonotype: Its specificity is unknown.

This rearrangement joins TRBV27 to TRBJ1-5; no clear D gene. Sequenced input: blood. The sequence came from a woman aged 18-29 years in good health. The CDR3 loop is CASSLVGTVQPQHF. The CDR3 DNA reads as TGTGCCAGCAGTTTAGTAGGCACGGTTCAGCCCCAGCATTTT.